Included here is one TCR beta chain sequence, with context. The antigen remains undetermined. CDR3 length: 14 amino acids. The germline V gene encodes CDR1 MDHEN and CDR2 SYDVKM. V shed 2 bases and J shed 4 bases, with 8 bases lying between them. Clones were read by immunoSEQ multiplex PCR, and TCRdb kept only the in-frame ones, dropping some. The top ten clones hold around 25% of a sample with tens of thousands of clones, 84% of them seen once. This record belongs to a study of OX40 agonist ivuxolimab in advanced cancers. Study results and limitations: Researchers did not determine the expanded peripheral T cells' antigen specificity.

Autoimmune disease history or systemic immunosuppression disqualified patients. Cycle 7 day 1, cycle 4 day 1, and baseline were the timepoints at which blood was sampled. This specimen consisted of CD4+ or CD8+ T cells sorted from blood, obtained in a trial of the OX40 agonist ivuxolimab. The clonotype was recovered from an adult with an advanced solid tumor such as melanoma, head and neck, liver or kidney cancer. This chain links TRBV28 with TRBJ1-4, with no clear D. CDR3 coding DNA: TGTGCCAGCAGTTTACCCGGGGATAATGAAAAACTGTTTTTT. This encodes CASSLPGDNEKLFF.